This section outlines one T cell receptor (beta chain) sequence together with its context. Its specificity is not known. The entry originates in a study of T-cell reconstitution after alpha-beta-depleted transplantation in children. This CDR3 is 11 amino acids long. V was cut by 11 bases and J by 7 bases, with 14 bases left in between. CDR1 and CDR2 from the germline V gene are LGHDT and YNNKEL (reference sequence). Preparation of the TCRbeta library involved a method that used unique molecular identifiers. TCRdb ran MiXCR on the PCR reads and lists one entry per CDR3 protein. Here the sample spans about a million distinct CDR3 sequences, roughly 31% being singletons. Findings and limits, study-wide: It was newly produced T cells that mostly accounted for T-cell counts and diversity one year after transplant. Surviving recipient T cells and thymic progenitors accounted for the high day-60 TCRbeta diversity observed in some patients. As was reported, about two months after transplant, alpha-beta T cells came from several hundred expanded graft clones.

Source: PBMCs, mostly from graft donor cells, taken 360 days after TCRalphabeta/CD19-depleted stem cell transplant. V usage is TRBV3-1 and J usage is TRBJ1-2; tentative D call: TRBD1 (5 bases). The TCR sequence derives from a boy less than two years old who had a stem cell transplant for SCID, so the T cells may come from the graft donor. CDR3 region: CAAEGSGGYTF. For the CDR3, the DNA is TGTGCCGCGGAGGGGTCGGGTGGCTACACCTTC.